This T cell receptor beta chain was identified during a study of tumor-infiltrating lymphocytes in primary liver carcinoma. Study details: Patients underwent resection of primary liver carcinoma. These patients were men and women whose ages were 30 to 69 years. Study observations and caveats: Tumor-adjacent and tumor-blood pairs overlapped less than tumor region pairs did.

For blood RNA, unsorted whole blood served as the source, and germline DNA was extracted too. CDR3 length: 12 amino acids. CDR1 MNHEY and CDR2 SVGEGT come from the germline V gene. V gave up 6 bases and J gave up 2 bases, with 8 bases separating them. Using a constant-region primer together with ProtoScript II reverse transcriptase, TCR beta cDNA was made from 450 to 600 ng of total RNA. Three nested multiplex PCR rounds of slightly modified ARM-PCR generated TCR beta libraries. PCR rounds one and two used TRBV1-TRBV30 forward primers with a C-beta reverse primer for 10 cycles each. One entry per CDR3 protein, called by TCRdb with MiXCR from the multiplex PCR reads. The data show a few hundred thousand distinct CDR3 sequences, more than 55% seen once. This clonotype was seen a handful of times. What it binds is not known.

This sequence joins TRBV6-2 or TRBV6-3 and TRBJ2-7; possibly TRBD1 for D (5 bases). Sequenced input: peripheral blood. This receptor was obtained from a woman aged 25-40 years with primary liver carcinoma and hepatitis B virus infection. The CDR3 DNA reads TGTGCCAGCAGCGACAGAGCCTACGAGCAGTACTTC. Translated, it gives CASSDRAYEQYF.